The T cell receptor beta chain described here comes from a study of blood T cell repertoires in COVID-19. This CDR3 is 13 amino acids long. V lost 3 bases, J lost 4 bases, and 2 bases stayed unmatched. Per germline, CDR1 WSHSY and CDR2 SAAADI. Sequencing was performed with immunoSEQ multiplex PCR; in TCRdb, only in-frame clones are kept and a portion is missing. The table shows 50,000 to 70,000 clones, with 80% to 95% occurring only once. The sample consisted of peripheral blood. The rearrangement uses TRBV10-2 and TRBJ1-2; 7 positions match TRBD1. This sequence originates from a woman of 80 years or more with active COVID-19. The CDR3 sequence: CASSDGTVYGYTF. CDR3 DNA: TGCGCCAGCAGTGATGGGACAGTCTATGGCTACACCTTC.